These 9 T cell receptor beta chains were sequenced from one sample in a study of blood T cell repertoires in COVID-19. Produced via immunoSEQ multiplex PCR; TCRdb's table is partial and in-frame only. The sample carries under 100,000 clones, approximately 90% recorded once. The sequenced sample was peripheral blood. The source of these receptors is a man aged 45-65 years with acute or convalescent COVID-19.

V is TRBV10-3 and J is TRBJ1-1; TRBD1 matches 10 bases. The length of the CDR3 is 15 residues. The germline V gene has CDR1 ENHRY and CDR2 SYGVKD. V lost 0 bases to trimming and J lost 6 bases; unmatched junction nucleotides: 4. CDR3 coding DNA: TGTGCCATCAGTGAGTCCCGGGACAGGGGACCTGAAGCTTTCTTT. Its translation: CAISESRDRGPEAFF.

The gene calls are TRBV5-1 and TRBJ2-3; D perhaps matches TRBD1 (6 bases). The CDR3 runs to 15 residues. V dropped 4 bases and J dropped 5 bases, with 17 bases sitting between them. Per the germline V gene, CDR1 is SGHRS and CDR2 is YFSETQ. This CDR3 reads CASSVGGNGIDTQYF. In nucleotides, the CDR3 is TGCGCCAGCAGCGTAGGGGGAAATGGAATAGATACGCAGTATTTT.

This clone was recorded once. The CDR3: CASSLTGAGYTF. As DNA, the CDR3 is TGTGCCAGCAGCCTGACAGGGGCCGGCTACACCTTC. The V and J genes are TRBV6-5 and TRBJ1-2; 8 positions agree with TRBD1. J gave up 8 bases and V 6 bases, and 5 bases lay outside the gene matches. This CDR3 is 12 amino acids long. Germline CDR1 and CDR2: MNHEY and SVGAGI.

CDR3 residues: CASSSRTSGTDTQYF. Written as DNA, the CDR3 is TGCGCCAGCAGCTCCCGGACTAGCGGAACAGATACGCAGTATTTT. V and J are TRBV5-1 and TRBJ2-3; the match to TRBD2 covers 10 bases. This CDR3 comprises 15 residues. Germline V gives CDR1 SGHRS, CDR2 YFSETQ. Trimming cost V 3 bases and J 3 bases; bases outside gene matches: 4.

The chain links TRBV6-6 to TRBJ1-1; TRBD1 matches at 10 bases. CDR1 and CDR2 from the germline V gene are MNHNY and SVGAGI (reference sequence). The CDR3 extends over 13 amino acids. Trimming cost V 7 bases and J 10 bases; bases outside gene matches: 9. CDR3 DNA: TGTGCCAGCAACGGACAGGGGGTCTTCGGAGCTTTCTTT. Protein product: CASNGQGVFGAFF.

The chain uses TRBV18 and TRBJ1-2, with D possibly being TRBD1 (5 bases). With 3 bases removed from V and 2 bases from J, the gap between germline ends came to 10 bases. Germline-derived CDR1 and CDR2 are KGHSH and LQKENI. This CDR3 contains 14 residues. CDR3 nucleotides: TGTGCCAGCTCACCCGGGACTGTGAACTATGGCTACACCTTC. It translates to CASSPGTVNYGYTF.

The chain carries TRBV10-1 and TRBJ1-2; 12 bases align to TRBD1. V trimming: 6 bases; J trimming: 8 bases; junction bases outside the gene matches: 25. This CDR3 has 20 amino acids. The germline V gene has CDR1 WNHNN and CDR2 SYGVQD (reference sequence). The CDR3 DNA is TGCGCCAGCAGAGGGGACAGGGGGCCGTTACTACACACGACGAGTCGAGGCTACACCTTC. Protein product: CASRGDRGPLLHTTSRGYTF.

The rearrangement uses TRBV10-3 and TRBJ1-1, with 11 positions matching TRBD1. Germline lookup yields CDR1 ENHRY and CDR2 SYGVKD. This CDR3 region has 14 residues. The junction had 2 bases not matched to a gene; V was cut back by 8 bases and J by 0 bases. CDR3 coding DNA: TGTGCCATCGGACAGGGGGCTATGAACACTGAAGCTTTCTTT. Its protein is CAIGQGAMNTEAFF.

The chain recombines TRBV7-8 with TRBJ1-5, with D possibly being TRBD1 (6 bases). Per germline, CDR1 SGHVS and CDR2 FQNEAQ. Trimming shortened V by 1 base and J by 7 bases, and 14 bases separated the two germline ends. This CDR3 has 15 residues. CDR3 in amino acids: CASSLVPTGLQPQHF. CDR3 bases: TGTGCCAGCAGCTTAGTACCAACAGGGCTCCAGCCCCAGCATTTT.